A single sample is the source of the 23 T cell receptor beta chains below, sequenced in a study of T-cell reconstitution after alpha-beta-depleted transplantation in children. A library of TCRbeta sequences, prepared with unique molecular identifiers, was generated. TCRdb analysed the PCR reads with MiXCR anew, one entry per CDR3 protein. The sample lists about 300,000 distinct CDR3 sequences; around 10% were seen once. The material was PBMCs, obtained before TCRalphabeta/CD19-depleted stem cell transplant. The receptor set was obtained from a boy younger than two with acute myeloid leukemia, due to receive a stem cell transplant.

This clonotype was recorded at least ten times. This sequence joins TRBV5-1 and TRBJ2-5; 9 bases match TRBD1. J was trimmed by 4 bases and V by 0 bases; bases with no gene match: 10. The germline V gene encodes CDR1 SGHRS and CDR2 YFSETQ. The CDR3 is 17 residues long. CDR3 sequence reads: CASSLASGTGSLETQYF. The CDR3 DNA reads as TGCGCCAGCAGCTTGGCCTCCGGGACAGGGTCACTAGAGACCCAGTACTTC.

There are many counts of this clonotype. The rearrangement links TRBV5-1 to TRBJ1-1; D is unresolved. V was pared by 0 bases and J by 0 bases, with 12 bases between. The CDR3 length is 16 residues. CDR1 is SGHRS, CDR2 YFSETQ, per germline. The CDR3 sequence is CASSLALGSMNTEAFF. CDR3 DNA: TGCGCCAGCAGCTTGGCCTTGGGGTCGATGAACACTGAAGCTTTCTTT.

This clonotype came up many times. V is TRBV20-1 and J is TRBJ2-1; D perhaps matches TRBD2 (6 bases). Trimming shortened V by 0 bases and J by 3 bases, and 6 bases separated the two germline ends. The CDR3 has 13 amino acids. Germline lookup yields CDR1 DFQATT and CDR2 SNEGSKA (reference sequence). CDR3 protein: CSAREGGYNEQFF. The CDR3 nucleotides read TGCAGTGCTAGAGAGGGGGGCTACAATGAGCAGTTCTTC.

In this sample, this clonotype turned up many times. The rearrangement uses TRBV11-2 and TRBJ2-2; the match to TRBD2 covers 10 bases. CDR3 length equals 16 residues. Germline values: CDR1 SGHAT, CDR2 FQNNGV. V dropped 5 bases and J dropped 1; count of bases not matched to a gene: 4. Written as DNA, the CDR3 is TGTGCCAGCAGCCCTAGCGGGGGCGGGAACACCGGGGAGCTGTTTTTT. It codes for CASSPSGGGNTGELFF.

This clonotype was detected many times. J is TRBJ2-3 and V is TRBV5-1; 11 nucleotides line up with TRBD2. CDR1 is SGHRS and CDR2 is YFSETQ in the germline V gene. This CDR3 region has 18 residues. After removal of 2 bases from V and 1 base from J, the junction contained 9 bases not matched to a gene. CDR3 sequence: CASSFRLAGTLGTDTQYF. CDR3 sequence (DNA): TGCGCCAGCAGCTTCCGACTAGCGGGGACCCTCGGCACAGATACGCAGTATTTT.

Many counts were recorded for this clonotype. The CDR3: CASSVAASGRETQYF. CDR3 DNA: TGTGCCAGCAGCGTAGCTGCTAGCGGGAGAGAGACCCAGTACTTC. The V gene is TRBV9, the J gene TRBJ2-5; 10 nucleotides agree with TRBD2. This CDR3 spans 15 amino acids. Germline CDR1 and CDR2: SGDLS and YYNGEE. V shed 0 bases and J 4 bases; nucleotides not matched to a gene: 3. Supplemented by reference TRBV9 and TRBJ2-5, the full variable domain reads DSGVTQTPKHLITATGQRVTLRCSPRSGDLSVYWYQQSLDQGLQFLIQYYNGEERAKGNILERFSAQQFPDLHSELNLSSLELGDSALYFCASSVAASGRETQYFGPGTRLLVL.

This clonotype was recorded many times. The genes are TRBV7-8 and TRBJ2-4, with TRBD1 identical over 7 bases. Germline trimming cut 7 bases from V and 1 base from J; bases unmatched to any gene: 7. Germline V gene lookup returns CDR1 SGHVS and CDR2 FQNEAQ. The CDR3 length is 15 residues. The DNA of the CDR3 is TGTGCCAGCACCCAAGGGGGCCTGGCCAAAAACATTCAGTACTTC. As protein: CASTQGGLAKNIQYF. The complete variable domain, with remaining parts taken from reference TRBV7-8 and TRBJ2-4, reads GAGVSQSPRYKVAKRGQDVALRCDPISGHVSLFWYQQALGQGPEFLTYFQNEAQLDKSGLPSDRFFAERPEGSVSTLKIQRTQQEDSAVYLCASTQGGLAKNIQYFGAGTRLSVL.

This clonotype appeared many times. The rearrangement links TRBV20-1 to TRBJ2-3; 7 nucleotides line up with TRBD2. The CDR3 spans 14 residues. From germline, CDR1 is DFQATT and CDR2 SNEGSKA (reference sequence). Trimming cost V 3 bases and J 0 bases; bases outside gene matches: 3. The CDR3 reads CSARGGGSTDTQYF. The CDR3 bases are TGCAGTGCTAGGGGGGGGGGTAGCACAGATACGCAGTATTTT.

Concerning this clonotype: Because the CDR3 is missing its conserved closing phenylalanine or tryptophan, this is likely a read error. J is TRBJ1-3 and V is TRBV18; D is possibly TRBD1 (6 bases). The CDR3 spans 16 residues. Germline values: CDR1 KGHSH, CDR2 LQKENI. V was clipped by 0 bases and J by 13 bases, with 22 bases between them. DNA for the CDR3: TGTGCCAGCTCACCACCGTCCGGGACACCCAAATTGGAAATATATGTT. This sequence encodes CASSPPSGTPKLEIYV.

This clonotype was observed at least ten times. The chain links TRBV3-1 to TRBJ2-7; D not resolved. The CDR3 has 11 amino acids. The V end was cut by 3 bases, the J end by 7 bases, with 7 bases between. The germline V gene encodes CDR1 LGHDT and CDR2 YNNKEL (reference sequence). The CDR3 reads CASSQLREQYF. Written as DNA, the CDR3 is TGTGCCAGCAGCCAGCTGCGGGAGCAGTACTTC.

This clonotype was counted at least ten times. CDR3 in amino acids: CSVEGGGGAYNEQFF. The CDR3 nucleotides read TGCAGCGTTGAGGGAGGGGGGGGCGCCTACAATGAGCAGTTCTTC. The V gene is TRBV29-1, the J gene TRBJ2-1; TRBD2 might be the D (7 bases). Germline CDR1 and CDR2: SQVTM and ANQGSEA. Trimming took 3 bases from V and 2 from J, leaving 14 bases between them. CDR3 length equals 15 residues.

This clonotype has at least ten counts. The CDR3 nucleotides are TGTGCCAGCAAGGGTACAGAGTCTAACTATGGCTACACCTTC. This sequence encodes CASKGTESNYGYTF. The chain combines TRBV28 with TRBJ1-2, with D unclear. Germline-derived CDR1 and CDR2 are MDHEN and SYDVKM. With 7 bases removed from V and 0 bases from J, the gap between germline ends came to 12 bases. The CDR3 extends over 14 amino acids.

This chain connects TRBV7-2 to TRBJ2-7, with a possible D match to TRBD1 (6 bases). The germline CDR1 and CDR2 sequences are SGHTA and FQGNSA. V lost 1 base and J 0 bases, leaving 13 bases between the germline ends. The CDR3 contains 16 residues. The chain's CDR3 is CASSLVGAANSYEQYF. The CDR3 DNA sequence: TGTGCCAGCAGCTTAGTGGGGGCAGCCAACTCCTACGAGCAGTACTTC.

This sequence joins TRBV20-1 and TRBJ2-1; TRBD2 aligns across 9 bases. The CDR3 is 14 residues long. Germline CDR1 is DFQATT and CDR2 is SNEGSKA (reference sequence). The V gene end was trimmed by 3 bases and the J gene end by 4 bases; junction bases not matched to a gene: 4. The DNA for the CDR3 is TGCAGTGCTAGGGCGGGGGGGCCATACAATGAGCAGTTCTTC. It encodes CSARAGGPYNEQFF.

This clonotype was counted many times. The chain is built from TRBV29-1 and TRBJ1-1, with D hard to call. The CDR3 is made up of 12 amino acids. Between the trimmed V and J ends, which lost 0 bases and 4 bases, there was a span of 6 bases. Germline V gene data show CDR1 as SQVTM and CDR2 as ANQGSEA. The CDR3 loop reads CSVEDGFTEAFF. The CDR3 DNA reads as TGCAGCGTTGAAGACGGCTTCACTGAAGCTTTCTTT.

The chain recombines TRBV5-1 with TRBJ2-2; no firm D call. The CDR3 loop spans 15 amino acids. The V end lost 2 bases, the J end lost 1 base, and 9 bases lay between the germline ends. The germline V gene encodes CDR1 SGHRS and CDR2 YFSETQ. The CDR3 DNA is TGCGCCAGCAGCTTAAGCTCGGGGAACACCGGGGAGCTGTTTTTT. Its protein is CASSLSSGNTGELFF.

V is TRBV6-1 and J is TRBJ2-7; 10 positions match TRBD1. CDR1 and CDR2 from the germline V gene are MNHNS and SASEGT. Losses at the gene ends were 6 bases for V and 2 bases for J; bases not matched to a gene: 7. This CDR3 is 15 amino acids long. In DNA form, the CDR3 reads TGTGCCAGCAGGCCCGGGACAGGGGCTACCTACGAGCAGTACTTC. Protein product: CASRPGTGATYEQYF.

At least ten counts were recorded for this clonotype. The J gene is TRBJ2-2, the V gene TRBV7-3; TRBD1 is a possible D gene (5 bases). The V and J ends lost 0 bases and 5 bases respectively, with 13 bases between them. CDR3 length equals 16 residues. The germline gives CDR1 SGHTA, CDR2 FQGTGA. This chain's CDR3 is CASSLTSTARTGELFF. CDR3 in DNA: TGTGCCAGCAGCTTAACCTCGACAGCGAGGACCGGGGAGCTGTTTTTT.

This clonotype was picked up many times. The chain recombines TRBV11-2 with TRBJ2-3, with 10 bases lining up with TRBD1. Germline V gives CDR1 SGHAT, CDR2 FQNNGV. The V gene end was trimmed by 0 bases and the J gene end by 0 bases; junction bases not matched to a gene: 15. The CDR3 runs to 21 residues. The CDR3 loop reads CASSLEILGQGRAGSTDTQYF. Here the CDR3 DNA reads TGTGCCAGCAGCTTAGAAATTTTGGGACAGGGGAGAGCGGGGAGCACAGATACGCAGTATTTT.

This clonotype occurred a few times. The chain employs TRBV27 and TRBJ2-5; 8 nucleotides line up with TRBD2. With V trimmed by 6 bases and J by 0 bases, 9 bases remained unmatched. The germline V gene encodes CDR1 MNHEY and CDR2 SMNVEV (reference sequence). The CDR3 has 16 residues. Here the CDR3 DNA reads TGTGCCAGCAGGCCCACGGGGGGGCGGTACCAAGAGACCCAGTACTTC. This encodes CASRPTGGRYQETQYF.

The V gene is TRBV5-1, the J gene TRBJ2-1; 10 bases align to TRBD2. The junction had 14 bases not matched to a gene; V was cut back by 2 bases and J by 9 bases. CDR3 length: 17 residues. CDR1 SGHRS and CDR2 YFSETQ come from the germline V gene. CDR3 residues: CASSLSGGQRGGIEQFF. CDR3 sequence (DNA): TGCGCCAGCAGCTTAAGTGGCGGCCAGCGGGGGGGCATTGAGCAGTTCTTC.

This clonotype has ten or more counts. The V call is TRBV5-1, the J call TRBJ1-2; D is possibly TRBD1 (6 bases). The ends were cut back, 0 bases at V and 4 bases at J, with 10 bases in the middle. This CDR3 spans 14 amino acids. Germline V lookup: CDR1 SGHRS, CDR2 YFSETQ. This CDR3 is CASSLEGVSYGYTF. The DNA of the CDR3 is TGCGCCAGCAGCTTGGAGGGGGTCTCCTATGGCTACACCTTC.

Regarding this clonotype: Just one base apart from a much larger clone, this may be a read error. The CDR3 region has the DNA TGCGTCAGCAGCTTGGCCCAGGAGGGAAACAATGAGCAGTTCTTC. Translated, it gives CVSSLAQEGNNEQFF. The chain has TRBV5-1 and TRBJ2-1, with D possibly matching TRBD2 (6 bases). The CDR3 extends over 15 amino acids. From germline, CDR1 is SGHRS and CDR2 YFSETQ.